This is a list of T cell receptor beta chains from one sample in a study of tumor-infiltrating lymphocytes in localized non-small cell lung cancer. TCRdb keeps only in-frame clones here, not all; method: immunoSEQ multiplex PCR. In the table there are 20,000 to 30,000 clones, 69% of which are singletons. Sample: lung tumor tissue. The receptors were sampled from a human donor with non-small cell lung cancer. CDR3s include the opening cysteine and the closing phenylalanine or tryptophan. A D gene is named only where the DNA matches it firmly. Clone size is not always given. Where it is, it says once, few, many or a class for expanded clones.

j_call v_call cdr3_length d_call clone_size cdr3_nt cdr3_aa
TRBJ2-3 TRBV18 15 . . TGTGCCAGCTCACCCCAGGGACAAAGCACAGATACGCAGTATTTT CASSPQGQSTDTQYF
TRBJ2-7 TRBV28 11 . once TGTGCCTCGGCAGGTTACTACGAGCAGTACTTC CASAGYYEQYF
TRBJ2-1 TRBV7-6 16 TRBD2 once TGTGCCAGCAGCTCAGCGGGAGGACGATCCTACAATGAGCAGTTCTTC CASSSAGGRSYNEQFF
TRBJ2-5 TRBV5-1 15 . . TGCGCCAGCAGCTTGGGGTCGGGCGGGACAGAGACCCAGTACTTC CASSLGSGGTETQYF
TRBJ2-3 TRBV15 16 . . TGTGCCACCAGCAGAGATCAGAGGATTACCACAGATACGCAGTATTTT CATSRDQRITTDTQYF
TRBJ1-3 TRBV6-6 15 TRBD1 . TGTGCCAGCAAAACACAGGGGATGGCTGGAAACACCATATATTTT CASKTQGMAGNTIYF
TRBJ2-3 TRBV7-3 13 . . TGTGCCAGCAGCCTTAGCGGCACAGATACGCAGTATTTT CASSLSGTDTQYF
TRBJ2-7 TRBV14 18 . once TGTGCCAGCAGCCAAGAATCCTTGGGATACAGGGCTCTCAACGAGCAGTACTTC CASSQESLGYRALNEQYF
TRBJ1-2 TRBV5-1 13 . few TGCGCCAGCAGCGCGGACGGGAGCTATGGCTACACCTTC CASSADGSYGYTF
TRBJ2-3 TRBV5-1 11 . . TGCGCCAGCCGACTTGCAGATACGCAGTATTTT CASRLADTQYF
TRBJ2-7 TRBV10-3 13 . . TGTGCCATCAGTGAGTCAGGCGACTACGAGCAGTACTTC CAISESGDYEQYF
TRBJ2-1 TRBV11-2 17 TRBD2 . TGTGCCAGCAGCTTAGAGGCTAGCGGGAGGAAATACAATGAGCAGTTCTTC CASSLEASGRKYNEQFF
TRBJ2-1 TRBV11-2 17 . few TGTGCCAGCAGCTTAGGAGTGGGCCTGAGCTCCTACAATGAGCAGTTCTTC CASSLGVGLSSYNEQFF
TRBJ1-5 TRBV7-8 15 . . TGTGCCAGCAGCCACCAGGGGTATAGCAATCAGCCCCAGCATTTT CASSHQGYSNQPQHF
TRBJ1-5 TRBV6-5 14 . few TGTGCCAGCAGTCGACACCTTAGCAATCAGCCCCAGCATTTT CASSRHLSNQPQHF
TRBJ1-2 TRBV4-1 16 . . TGCGCCAGCAGCCAAGAGGCGGGGGACTTTTACTATGGCTACACCTTC CASSQEAGDFYYGYTF
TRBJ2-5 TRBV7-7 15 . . TGTGCCAGCAGCTCCGGGACCTCGTCGGTCGAGACCCAGTACTTC CASSSGTSSVETQYF
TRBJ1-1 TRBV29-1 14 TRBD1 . TGCAGCGTTCGAAAGGACAGGCAGAACACTGAAGCTTTCTTT CSVRKDRQNTEAFF
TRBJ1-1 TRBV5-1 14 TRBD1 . TGCGCCAGCAGCCCCGGGACAGGGAACACTGAAGCTTTCTTT CASSPGTGNTEAFF
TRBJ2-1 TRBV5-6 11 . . TGTGCCAGCAGCGGGAGGGGGGAGCAGTTCTTC CASSGRGEQFF
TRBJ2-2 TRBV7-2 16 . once TGTGCCAGCAGCTTATGGGGGAGGACAAACACCGGGGAGCTGTTTTTT CASSLWGRTNTGELFF
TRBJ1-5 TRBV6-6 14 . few TGTGCCAGCAGTTTCACCCAGGGAGGCCAGCCCCAGCATTTT CASSFTQGGQPQHF
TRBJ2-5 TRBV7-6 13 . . TGTGCCAGCAGCTTAACCCTAGCGGAGACCCAGTACTTC CASSLTLAETQYF
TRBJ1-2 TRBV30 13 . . TGTGCCTGGGGGAGAGCAGGGCACTATGGCTACACCTTC CAWGRAGHYGYTF
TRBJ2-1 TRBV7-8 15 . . TGTGCCAGCAGCGGGGGGGCAGGGGGTTTTTATGAGCAGTTCTTC CASSGGAGGFYEQFF
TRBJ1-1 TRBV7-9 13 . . TGTGCCAGCAGGACAGGATTGAACACTGAAGCTTTCTTT CASRTGLNTEAFF
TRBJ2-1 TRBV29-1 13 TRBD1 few TGCAGCGTTGAATTAGTCAGGGGGAATGAGCAGTTCTTC CSVELVRGNEQFF
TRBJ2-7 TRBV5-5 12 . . TGTGCCAGCGAGGTGGACGCCTACGAGCAGTACTTC CASEVDAYEQYF
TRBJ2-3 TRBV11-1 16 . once TGTGCCAGCAGCTTAGGTGGTAGCGGAATAGGAGATACGCAGTATTTT CASSLGGSGIGDTQYF
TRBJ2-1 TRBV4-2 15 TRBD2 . TGTGCCAGCAGCCGCGAGCGGGAGGCCTACAATGAGCAGTTCTTC CASSREREAYNEQFF
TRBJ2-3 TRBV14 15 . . TGTGCCAGCAGCCACGCACGGCGTAGCACAGATACGCAGTATTTT CASSHARRSTDTQYF
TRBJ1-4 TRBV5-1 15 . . TGCGCCAGCAGCTTAATAGGCCAGGGCGGCGAAAAACTGTTTTTT CASSLIGQGGEKLFF